This TCR beta chain was observed in a study of human T cells and chemical hapten exposure. Whole-study context: Yields of TCR per sample differed, chiefly owing to small differences in pooled library volume.

Time point here: patch test 2, 6 weeks after DPC sensitization. Treatment in this sample: therapeutic diphenylcyclopropenone sensitization with weekly scalp DPC. TCRdb recomputed calls from the RACE reads with MiXCR, one row per CDR3 protein. The sample includes approximately 120,000 distinct CDR3 sequences, roughly a tenth of them seen just once. The CDR3 is 20 amino acids. The J segment lost 2 bases and the V segment lost 0 bases, leaving 16 bases of the junction unmatched. From germline, CDR1 is LGHNA and CDR2 YNFKEQ. The material was whole blood, obtained in connection with sensitization to the hapten diphenylcyclopropenone (DPC). This sequence was found in a woman between 40 and 50 years old with alopecia areata. Some clones in this sample may be carry-over from other donors' samples. The V and J genes are TRBV4-2 and TRBJ2-3, with 8 bases fitting TRBD2. DNA of the CDR3: TGTGCCAGCAGCCAAGATTATTCGACTAGCGCCGTCACCGCCACAGATACGCAGTATTTT. This encodes CASSQDYSTSAVTATDTQYF.